Listed here are 9 T cell receptor beta chains from one sample, sequenced in a study of T cell repertoires in cytomegalovirus infection. Using its own MiXCR run on the reads, TCRdb lists one record per CDR3 protein. This sample has 630,000 or so distinct CDR3 sequences, with 24% found just once. Material for sequencing was CD8+ T cells from PBMCs. The receptors stem from a human donor in good health (CMV status not recorded). Some clones in this sample may be carry-over from other donors' samples.

The chain carries TRBV12-3 or TRBV12-4 and TRBJ2-5; D remains ambiguous. The V and J ends lost 6 bases and 5 bases respectively, with 13 bases between them. The CDR3 is 13 amino acids. CDR3 in amino acids: CASRDVIGETQYF. The CDR3 nucleotides are TGTGCCAGCAGGGACGTTATAGGGGAGACCCAGTACTTC.

This clonotype was counted many times. This chain links TRBV7-8 with TRBJ2-6; no definite D call. Trimming cost V 5 bases and J 0 bases, with 14 bases left between them. The V gene's germline CDR1 is SGHVS and CDR2 FQNEAQ. This CDR3 region has 17 residues. The CDR3, as DNA: TGTGCCAGCAGCCCCAGGCACCCGGCCTCTGGGGCCAACGTCCTGACTTTC. Protein: CASSPRHPASGANVLTF.

A few counts support this clonotype. The rearrangement links TRBV12-3 or TRBV12-4 to TRBJ2-2; D gene uncertain. The CDR3 consists of 14 residues. With 3 bases removed from V and 4 bases from J, the gap between germline ends came to 9 bases. CDR3 coding DNA: TGTGCCAGCAGTTTTACCGACCGCACCGGGGAGCTGTTTTTT. Its protein is CASSFTDRTGELFF.

This clonotype was detected ten times or more. The V call is TRBV7-9, the J call TRBJ2-5; D is possibly TRBD2 (5 bases). The CDR3 consists of 14 residues. V was shortened by 5 bases and J by 5 bases, with 15 bases between the two germline ends. Germline V gene sequence: CDR1 SEHNR, CDR2 FQNEAQ (reference sequence). The chain's CDR3 is CASSQSRDAETQYF. CDR3 nucleotide sequence: TGTGCCAGCAGCCAGTCCCGGGATGCGGAGACCCAGTACTTC.

The chain joins TRBV19 to TRBJ1-4, with D tentatively TRBD1 (6 bases). Germline CDR1 is LNHDA and CDR2 is SQIVND (reference sequence). V dropped 5 bases and J dropped 3 bases, with 10 bases sitting between them. There are 14 residues in the CDR3. Written as DNA, the CDR3 is TGTGCCAGTAGTCACAGGGCATCTAATGAAAAACTGTTTTTT. Encoded protein: CASSHRASNEKLFF.

The chain joins TRBV11-2 to TRBJ2-7; possible D gene TRBD1, 6 bases. Germline CDR1 reads SGHAT; CDR2 reads FQNNGV. The CDR3 consists of 14 residues. Trimming removed 4 bases at V and 3 bases at J, with 13 bases between. The CDR3 reads CASSSPGHIYEQYV. The CDR3 coding sequence is TGTGCCAGCAGCTCCCCGGGACATATCTACGAGCAGTACGTC.

This clonotype was recorded at least ten times. The rearrangement uses TRBV7-2 and TRBJ2-1, with unresolved D. The CDR3 extends over 16 amino acids. CDR1 SGHTA and CDR2 FQGNSA come from the germline V gene. Trimming cost V 1 base and J 2 bases, with 12 bases left between them. The CDR3 nucleotides read TGTGCCAGCAGCTTAGTCTTGGGTTCCCCCTACAATGAGCAGTTCTTC. This sequence encodes CASSLVLGSPYNEQFF.

Only one count was recorded for this clonotype. Its ends do not fully match the called genes, so a read error is possible. CDR3 nucleotides: TGTGCCAGCAACTTAAACGGGTTTCCTCCCTACGAGCAGTACTTC. Its translation is CASNLNGFPPYEQYF. This rearrangement joins TRBV7-6 to TRBJ2-7, with D hard to call. The CDR3 is 15 residues long. Per the germline V gene, CDR1 is SGHVS and CDR2 is FNYEAQ. Full variable domain (missing parts from reference TRBV7-6 and TRBJ2-7): GAGVSQSPRYKVTKRGQDVALRCDPISGHVSLYWYRQALGQGPEFLTYFNYEAQQDKSGLPNDRFSAERPEGSISTLTIQRTEQRDSAMYRCASNLNGFPPYEQYFGPGTRLTVT.

V is TRBV7-9 and J is TRBJ1-1; no clear D gene. From germline, CDR1 is SEHNR and CDR2 FQNEAQ (reference sequence). The CDR3 loop spans 15 amino acids. Trimming left V 3 bases short and J 0 bases short, with 11 bases between. CDR3 coding DNA: TGTGCCAGCAGCTTCTGGGCGGGCATGAACACTGAAGCTTTCTTT. As protein: CASSFWAGMNTEAFF.